The rows below give T cell receptor beta chains drawn from one sample of a study of blood T cell repertoires in COVID-19. Assay: immunoSEQ multiplex PCR; the TCRdb copy retains only in-frame clones and omits some. The data contain 310,000 or so clones, 70% to 90% of them seen just once; the ten biggest clones take up 5.5% to 7%. Sample: PBMCs or T cells enriched from blood (not recorded which). Source of these receptors: a woman aged 40 to 50 who had recovered from COVID-19. CDR3s include the opening cysteine and the closing phenylalanine or tryptophan. The D gene is left open where the match is weak. Size values are once, few and many counts, or a class for expanded clones, and some rows have none.

TRBV7-2,-,TRBJ2-1,-,CASRKTSGLRNEQFF,TGTGCCAGCAGGAAGACCTCAGGGTTACGGAATGAGCAGTTCTTC
TRBV7-2,TRBD2,TRBJ2-3,-,CASSSGLAGNTDTQYF,TGTGCCAGCAGCTCCGGACTAGCGGGGAACACAGATACGCAGTATTTT
TRBV2,-,TRBJ2-3,-,CASGDPGQTGTDTQYF,TGTGCCAGCGGCGACCCTGGACAGACCGGCACAGATACGCAGTATTTT
TRBV28,TRBD2,TRBJ2-7,-,CASSSPTSLHYEQYF,TGTGCCAGCAGTTCCCCGACTAGCCTGCACTACGAGCAGTACTTC
TRBV19,-,TRBJ1-1,-,CASILSGRGTEAFF,TGTGCCAGTATCCTTTCGGGGAGGGGTACTGAAGCTTTCTTT
TRBV5-8,-,TRBJ1-2,-,CASSPDRFYGYTF,TGTGCCAGCAGCCCAGACAGGTTTTATGGCTACACCTTC
TRBV2,-,TRBJ1-2,-,CASGPQRASGYTF,TGTGCCAGCGGCCCCCAGCGGGCCTCTGGCTACACCTTC
TRBV19,-,TRBJ2-2,-,CASSTVTGELFF,TGTGCCAGTAGTACGGTCACCGGGGAGCTGTTTTTT
TRBV4-2,-,TRBJ2-4,-,CASSQDRRGVGAKNIQYF,TGTGCCAGCAGCCAAGATCGGAGGGGAGTGGGGGCCAAAAACATTCAGTACTTC
TRBV12-3/TRBV12-4,-,TRBJ2-7,-,CASTTYEYGEQYF,TGTGCCAGCACAACTTATGAATACGGCGAGCAGTACTTC
TRBV6-5,-,TRBJ1-5,-,CASSSLDRNQPQHF,TGTGCCAGCAGTTCCCTCGACAGGAATCAGCCCCAGCATTTT
TRBV12-3/TRBV12-4,-,TRBJ2-5,-,CASSRGWETQYF,TGTGCCAGCAGTAGAGGGTGGGAGACCCAGTACTTC
TRBV11-3,TRBD2,TRBJ2-1,-,CASSSLAGDGVNEQFF,TGTGCCAGCAGCTCCCTAGCGGGAGATGGGGTAAATGAGCAGTTCTTC
TRBV15,-,TRBJ1-5,-,CATSRDGQHNQPQHF,TGTGCCACCAGCAGAGATGGACAGCACAATCAGCCCCAGCATTTT
TRBV30,-,TRBJ1-1,-,CAWSVSGGAFF,TGTGCCTGGAGTGTCTCGGGGGGAGCTTTCTTT
TRBV28,-,TRBJ2-7,-,CASSSMGDYEQYF,TGTGCCAGCAGTTCCATGGGAGACTACGAGCAGTACTTC
TRBV5-6,TRBD1,TRBJ1-2,-,CASSWVGQGANYGYTF,TGTGCCAGCAGCTGGGTAGGACAGGGTGCCAACTATGGCTACACCTTC
TRBV18,-,TRBJ2-1,-,CASSSRDYNEQFF,TGTGCCAGCTCATCCCGGGACTACAATGAGCAGTTCTTC
TRBV11-2,-,TRBJ1-2,-,CASSFHNYGYTF,TGTGCCAGCAGCTTCCATAACTATGGCTACACCTTC
TRBV11-2,-,TRBJ1-1,once,CASSQTGALTEAFF,TGTGCCAGCAGCCAGACAGGCGCCCTCACTGAAGCTTTCTTT
TRBV6-5,TRBD1,TRBJ1-5,-,CASSYTGDHPQPQHF,TGTGCCAGCAGTTATACAGGGGATCACCCTCAGCCCCAGCATTTT
TRBV5-4,-,TRBJ2-3,-,CASSPRTEGTDTQYF,TGTGCCAGCAGCCCACGGACAGAAGGCACAGATACGCAGTATTTT
TRBV5-1,-,TRBJ1-4,-,CASSLGTGSKLFF,TGCGCCAGCAGCTTGGGGACGGGATCAAAACTGTTTTTT
TRBV6-4,TRBD2,TRBJ2-3,-,CASSPGLATDTQYF,TGTGCCAGCAGCCCCGGACTAGCCACAGATACGCAGTATTTT
TRBV7-2,-,TRBJ1-1,-,CASSSLAGGGYTEAFF,TGTGCCAGCAGCTCCCTGGCGGGGGGGGGATACACTGAAGCTTTCTTT
TRBV6-2/TRBV6-3,TRBD2,TRBJ2-1,-,CASSTPLAGSYNEQFF,TGTGCCAGCAGTACCCCCCTAGCGGGCTCCTACAATGAGCAGTTCTTC
TRBV6-5,TRBD1,TRBJ2-7,-,CASSYGDRSYEQYF,TGTGCCAGCAGTTACGGGGACAGATCCTACGAGCAGTACTTC
TRBV6-5,TRBD1,TRBJ1-5,-,CASSDLDRGFQPQHF,TGTGCCAGCTCAGACCTTGACAGGGGGTTTCAGCCCCAGCATTTT
TRBV10-3,-,TRBJ2-5,-,CAISSGPQETQYF,TGTGCCATCAGTTCAGGGCCCCAAGAGACCCAGTACTTC